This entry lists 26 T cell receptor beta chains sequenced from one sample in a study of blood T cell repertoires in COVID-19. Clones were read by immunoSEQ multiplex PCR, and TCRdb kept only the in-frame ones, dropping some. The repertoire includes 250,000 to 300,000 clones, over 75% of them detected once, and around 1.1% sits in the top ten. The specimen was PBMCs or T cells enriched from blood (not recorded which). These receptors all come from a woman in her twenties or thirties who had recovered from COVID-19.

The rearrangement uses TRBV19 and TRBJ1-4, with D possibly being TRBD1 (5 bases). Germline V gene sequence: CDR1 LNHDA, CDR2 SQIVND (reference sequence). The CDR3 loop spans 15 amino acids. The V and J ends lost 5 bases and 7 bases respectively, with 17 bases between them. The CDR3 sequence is CASSPRDAGGEKLFF. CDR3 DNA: TGTGCCAGTAGTCCCCGGGACGCCGGGGGTGAAAAACTGTTTTTT. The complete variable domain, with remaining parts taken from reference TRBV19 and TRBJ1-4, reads DGGITQSPKYLFRKEGQNVTLSCEQNLNHDAMYWYRQDPGQGLRLIYYSQIVNDFQKGDIAEGYSVSREKKESFPLTVTSAQKNPTAFYLCASSPRDAGGEKLFFGSGTQLSVL.

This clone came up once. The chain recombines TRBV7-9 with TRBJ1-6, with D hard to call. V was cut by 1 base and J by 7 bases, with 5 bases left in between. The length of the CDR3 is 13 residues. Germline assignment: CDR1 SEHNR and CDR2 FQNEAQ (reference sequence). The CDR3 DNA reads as TGTGCCAGCAGCTTAGGAGGGAATTCACCCCTCCACTTT. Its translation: CASSLGGNSPLHF.

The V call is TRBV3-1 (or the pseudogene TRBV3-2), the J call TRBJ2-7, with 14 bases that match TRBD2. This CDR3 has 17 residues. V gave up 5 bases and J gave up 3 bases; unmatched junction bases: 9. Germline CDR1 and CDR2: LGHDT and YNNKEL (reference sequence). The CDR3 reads CASSTWTSGRHYYEQYF. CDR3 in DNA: TGTGCCAGCAGCACCTGGACTAGCGGGAGGCACTACTACGAGCAGTACTTC.

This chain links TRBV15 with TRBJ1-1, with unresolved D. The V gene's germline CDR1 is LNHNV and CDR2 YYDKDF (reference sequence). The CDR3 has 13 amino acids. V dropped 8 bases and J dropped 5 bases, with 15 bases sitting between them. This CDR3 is CATRPSGETEAFF. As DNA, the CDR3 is TGTGCCACCCGTCCTAGCGGTGAAACTGAAGCTTTCTTT.

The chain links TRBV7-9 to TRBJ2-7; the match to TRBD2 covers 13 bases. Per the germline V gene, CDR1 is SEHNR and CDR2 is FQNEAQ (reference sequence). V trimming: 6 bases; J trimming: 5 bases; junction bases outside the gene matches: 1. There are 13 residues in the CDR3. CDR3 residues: CASRLAGGNEQYF. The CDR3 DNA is TGTGCCAGCAGACTAGCGGGAGGGAACGAGCAGTACTTC.

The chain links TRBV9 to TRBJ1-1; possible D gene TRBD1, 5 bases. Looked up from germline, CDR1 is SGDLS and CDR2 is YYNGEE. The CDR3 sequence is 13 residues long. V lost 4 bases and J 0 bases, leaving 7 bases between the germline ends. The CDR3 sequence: CASSMTVNTEAFF. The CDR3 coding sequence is TGTGCCAGCAGCATGACAGTGAACACTGAAGCTTTCTTT.

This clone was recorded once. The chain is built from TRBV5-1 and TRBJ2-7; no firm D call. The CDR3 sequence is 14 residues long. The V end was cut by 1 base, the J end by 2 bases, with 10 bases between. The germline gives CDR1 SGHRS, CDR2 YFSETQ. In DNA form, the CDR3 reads TGCGCCAGCAGCTTGTCAGGCCTGCCCTACGAGCAGTACTTC. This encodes CASSLSGLPYEQYF.

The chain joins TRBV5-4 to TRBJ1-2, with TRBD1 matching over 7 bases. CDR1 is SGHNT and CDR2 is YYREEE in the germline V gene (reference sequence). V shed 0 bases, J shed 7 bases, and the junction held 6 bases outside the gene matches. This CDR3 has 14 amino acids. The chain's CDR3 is CASSLDPGGSGYTF. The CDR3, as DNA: TGTGCCAGCAGCTTGGACCCAGGGGGGAGTGGCTACACCTTC.

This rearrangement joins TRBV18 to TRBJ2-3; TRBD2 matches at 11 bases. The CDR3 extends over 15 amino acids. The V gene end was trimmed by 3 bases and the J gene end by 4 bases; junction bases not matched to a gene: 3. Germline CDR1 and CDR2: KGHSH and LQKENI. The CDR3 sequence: CASSPTSGSSDTQYF. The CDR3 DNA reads TGTGCCAGCTCACCTACTAGCGGGAGCTCAGATACGCAGTATTTT.

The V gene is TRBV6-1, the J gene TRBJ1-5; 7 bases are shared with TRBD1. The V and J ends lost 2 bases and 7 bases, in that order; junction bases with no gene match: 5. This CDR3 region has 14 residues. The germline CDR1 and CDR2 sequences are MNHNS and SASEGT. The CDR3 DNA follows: TGTGCCAGCAGTGAAACAGGGGTCTGGCAGCCCCAGCATTTT. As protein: CASSETGVWQPQHF.

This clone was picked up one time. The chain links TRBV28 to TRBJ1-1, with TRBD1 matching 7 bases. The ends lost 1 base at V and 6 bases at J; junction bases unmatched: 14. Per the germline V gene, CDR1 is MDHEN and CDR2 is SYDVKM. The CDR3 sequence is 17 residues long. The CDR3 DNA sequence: TGTGCCAGCAGTTTATCCCCCGTGGGCAGGGGGTATTCTGAAGCTTTCTTT. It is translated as CASSLSPVGRGYSEAFF.

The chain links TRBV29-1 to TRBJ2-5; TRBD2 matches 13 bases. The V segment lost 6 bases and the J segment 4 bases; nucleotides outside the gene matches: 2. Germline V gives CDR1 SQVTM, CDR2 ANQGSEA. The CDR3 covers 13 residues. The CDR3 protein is CSVTSGRGETQYF. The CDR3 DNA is TGCAGCGTCACTAGCGGGAGGGGAGAGACCCAGTACTTC.

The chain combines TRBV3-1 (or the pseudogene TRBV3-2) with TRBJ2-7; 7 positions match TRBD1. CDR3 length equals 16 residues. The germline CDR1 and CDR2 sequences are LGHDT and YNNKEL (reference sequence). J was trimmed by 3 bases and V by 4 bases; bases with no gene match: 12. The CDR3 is CASSRTQGPLNYEQYF. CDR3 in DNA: TGTGCCAGCAGCCGAACACAGGGGCCCCTTAACTACGAGCAGTACTTC.

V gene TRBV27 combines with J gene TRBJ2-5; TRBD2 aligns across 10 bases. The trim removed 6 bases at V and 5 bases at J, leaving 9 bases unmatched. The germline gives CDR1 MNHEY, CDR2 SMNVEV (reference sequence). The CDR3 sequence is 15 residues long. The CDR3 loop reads CASRQPGLANETQYF. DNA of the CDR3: TGTGCCAGCAGGCAGCCGGGACTAGCGAATGAGACCCAGTACTTC.

The CDR3 sequence: CASSLPGASGYTF. In DNA form, the CDR3 reads TGTGCCAGCAGTTTACCAGGGGCGAGTGGCTACACCTTC. This rearrangement joins TRBV28 to TRBJ1-2, with D perhaps TRBD1 (6 bases). This CDR3 has 13 amino acids. Germline V gene data show CDR1 as MDHEN and CDR2 as SYDVKM. V dropped 2 bases and J dropped 7 bases, with 11 bases sitting between them.

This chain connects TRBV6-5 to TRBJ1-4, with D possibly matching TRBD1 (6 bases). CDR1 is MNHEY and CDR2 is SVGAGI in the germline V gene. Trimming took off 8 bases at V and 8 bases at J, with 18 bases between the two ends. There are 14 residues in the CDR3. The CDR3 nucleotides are TGTGCCAGCCCTGGGGGGGCAGGTGGGGAAAAACTGTTTTTT. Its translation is CASPGGAGGEKLFF.

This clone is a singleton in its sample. The CDR3 DNA is TGTGCCAGCACCGGGACTGCCACCTACAATGAGCAGTTCTTC. Protein product: CASTGTATYNEQFF. The chain joins TRBV27 to TRBJ2-1; possible D gene TRBD2, 6 bases. This CDR3 comprises 14 residues. Between the trimmed V and J ends, which lost 7 bases and 2 bases, there was a span of 12 bases. Germline-derived CDR1 and CDR2 are MNHEY and SMNVEV (reference sequence).

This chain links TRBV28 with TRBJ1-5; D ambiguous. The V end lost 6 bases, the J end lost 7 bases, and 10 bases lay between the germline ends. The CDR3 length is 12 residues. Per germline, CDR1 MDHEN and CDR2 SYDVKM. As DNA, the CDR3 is TGTGCCAGCAGATTAAGCGCCCAGCCCCAGCATTTT. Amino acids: CASRLSAQPQHF.

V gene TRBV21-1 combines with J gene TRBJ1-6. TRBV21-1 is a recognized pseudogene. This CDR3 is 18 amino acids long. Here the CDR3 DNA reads TGTGCCAGCAGCAGGAGGGGCTTCGGGGGAAAATATAATTCACCCCTCCACTTT. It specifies CASSRRGFGGKYNSPLHF.

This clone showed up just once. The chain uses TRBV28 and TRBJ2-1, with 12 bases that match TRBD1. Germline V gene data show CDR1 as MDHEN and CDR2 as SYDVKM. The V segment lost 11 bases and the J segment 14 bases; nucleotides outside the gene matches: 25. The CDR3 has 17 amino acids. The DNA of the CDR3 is TGTGCCGGTCAAAAGCCAGAGGCCGGGACAGGGGGCTCTTTTAAGTTCTTC. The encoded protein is CAGQKPEAGTGGSFKFF. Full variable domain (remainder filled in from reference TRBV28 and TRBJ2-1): DVKVTQSSRYLVKRTGEKVFLECVQDMDHENMFWYRQDPGLGLRLIYFSYDVKMKEKGDIPEGYSVSREKKERFSLILESASTNQTSMYLCAGQKPEAGTGGSFKFFGPGTRLTVL.

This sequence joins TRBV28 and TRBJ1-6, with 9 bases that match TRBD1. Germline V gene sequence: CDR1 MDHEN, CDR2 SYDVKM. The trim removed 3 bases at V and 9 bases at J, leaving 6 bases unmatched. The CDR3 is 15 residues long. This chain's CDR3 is CASSFRDRETSPLHF. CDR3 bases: TGTGCCAGCAGTTTCCGGGACAGGGAAACTTCACCCCTCCACTTT.

This CDR3 is CASSLSDRFNANTQYF. The CDR3 nucleotides are TGTGCCAGCAGTTTATCGGACAGGTTCAATGCGAATACGCAGTATTTT. The chain carries TRBV27 and TRBJ2-3, with 7 bases fitting TRBD1. Germline V gene lookup returns CDR1 MNHEY and CDR2 SMNVEV (reference sequence). J was trimmed by 7 bases and V by 0 bases; bases with no gene match: 10. The CDR3 is 16 residues long.

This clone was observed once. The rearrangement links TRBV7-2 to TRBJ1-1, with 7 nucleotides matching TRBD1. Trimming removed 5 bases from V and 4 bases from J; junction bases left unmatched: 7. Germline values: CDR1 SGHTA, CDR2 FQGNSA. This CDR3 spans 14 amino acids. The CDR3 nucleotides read TGTGCCAGCAGCCCCTTGACAGGGCGCACTGAAGCTTTCTTT. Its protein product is CASSPLTGRTEAFF.

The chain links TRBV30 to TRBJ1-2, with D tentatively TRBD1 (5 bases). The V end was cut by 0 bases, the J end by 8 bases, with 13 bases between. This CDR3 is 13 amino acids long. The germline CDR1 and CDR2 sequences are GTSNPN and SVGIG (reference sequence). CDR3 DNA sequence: TGTGCCTGGAGTGTAGGGGCTTGGGGCGGCTACACCTTC. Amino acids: CAWSVGAWGGYTF.

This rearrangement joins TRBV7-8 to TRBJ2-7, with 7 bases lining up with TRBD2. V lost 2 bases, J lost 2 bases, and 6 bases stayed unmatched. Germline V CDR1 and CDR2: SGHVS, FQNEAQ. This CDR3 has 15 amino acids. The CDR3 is CASSLSAGATYEQYF. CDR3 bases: TGTGCCAGCAGCTTATCGGCGGGAGCTACCTACGAGCAGTACTTC.

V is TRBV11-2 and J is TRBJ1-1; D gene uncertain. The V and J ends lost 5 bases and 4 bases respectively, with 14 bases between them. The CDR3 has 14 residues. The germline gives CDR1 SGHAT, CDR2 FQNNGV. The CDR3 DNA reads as TGTGCCAGCAGCCCCCGGGTGGGGAGCACTGAAGCTTTCTTT. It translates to CASSPRVGSTEAFF. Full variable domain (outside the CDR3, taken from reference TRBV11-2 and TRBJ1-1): EAGVAQSPRYKIIEKRQSVAFWCNPISGHATLYWYQQILGQGPKLLIQFQNNGVVDDSQLPKDRFSAERLKGVDSTLKIQPAKLEDSAVYLCASSPRVGSTEAFFGQGTRLTVV.